A single sample is the source of the 9 T cell receptor beta chains below, sequenced in a study of blood T cell repertoires in COVID-19. Generated by immunoSEQ multiplex PCR, the TCRdb table keeps only in-frame clones and is missing some. The sample contains roughly 230,000 clones, 89% of which appear only once. The specimen was peripheral blood. These receptor sequences come from a woman between 40 and 50 years old who had recovered from COVID-19.

The rearrangement uses TRBV18 and TRBJ1-5, with TRBD1 identical over 7 bases. Germline-derived CDR1 and CDR2 are KGHSH and LQKENI. This CDR3 is 16 amino acids long. V lost 5 bases to trimming and J lost 4 bases; unmatched junction nucleotides: 11. CDR3 protein: CASSLQGSQANQPQHF. CDR3 DNA sequence: TGTGCCAGCTCATTACAGGGGTCACAGGCTAATCAGCCCCAGCATTTT. Drawing the rest from reference TRBV18 and TRBJ1-5, the complete variable domain is NAGVMQNPRHLVRRRGQEARLRCSPMKGHSHVYWYRQLPEEGLKFMVYLQKENIIDESGMPKERFSAEFPKEGPSILRIQQVVRGDSAAYFCASSLQGSQANQPQHFGDGTRLSIL.

The V call is TRBV11-2, the J call TRBJ2-5; TRBD1 matches 8 bases. The ends lost 6 bases at V and 5 bases at J; junction bases unmatched: 5. The CDR3 loop spans 13 amino acids. The V gene's germline CDR1 is SGHAT and CDR2 FQNNGV. The CDR3 DNA follows: TGTGCCAGCAGACAGACAGGGGAGGAGACCCAGTACTTC. Translation: CASRQTGEETQYF.

This clone was seen more than once but under ten times. This rearrangement joins TRBV3-1 (or the pseudogene TRBV3-2) to TRBJ2-1; TRBD2 might be the D (6 bases). The CDR3 contains 14 residues. Germline CDR1 LGHDT, CDR2 YNNKEL (reference sequence). The V and J ends lost 4 bases and 2 bases respectively, with 9 bases between them. The CDR3 loop is CASSRDWAYNEQFF. CDR3 coding DNA: TGTGCCAGCAGCCGGGACTGGGCCTACAATGAGCAGTTCTTC.

This rearrangement joins TRBV7-9 to TRBJ2-1; weak D call: TRBD2 (5 bases). This CDR3 has 14 amino acids. Germline assignment: CDR1 SEHNR and CDR2 FQNEAQ (reference sequence). Trimming took off 1 base at V and 9 bases at J, with 13 bases between the two ends. The CDR3 spells CASSLETSWLEQFF. In DNA form, the CDR3 reads TGTGCCAGCAGCTTAGAAACTAGTTGGCTTGAGCAGTTCTTC.

J is TRBJ2-7 and V is TRBV10-3; a weak D match, TRBD1 (6 bases). Trimming took 10 bases from V and 5 from J, leaving 12 bases between them. Germline V gives CDR1 ENHRY, CDR2 SYGVKD. The CDR3 runs 11 residues. This chain's CDR3 is CARTGYHEQYV. CDR3 sequence (DNA): TGTGCCAGAACAGGGTACCACGAGCAGTACGTC.

The chain couples TRBV3-1 (or the pseudogene TRBV3-2) to TRBJ1-2; 7 bases line up with TRBD1. Per germline, CDR1 LGHDT and CDR2 YNNKEL (reference sequence). The CDR3 spans 16 residues. V lost 4 bases, J lost 0 bases, and 8 bases stayed unmatched. CDR3 sequence reads: CASSLRQGRANYGYTF. Here the CDR3 DNA reads TGTGCCAGCAGCCTAAGACAGGGCCGAGCTAACTATGGCTACACCTTC.

The chain uses TRBV10-3 and TRBJ2-1; tentatively, D is TRBD1 (5 bases). The CDR3 sequence is 11 residues long. The V end lost 6 bases, the J end lost 10 bases, and 10 bases lay between the germline ends. The V gene's germline CDR1 is ENHRY and CDR2 SYGVKD. CDR3 amino acids: CAIRDTMEQFF. Here the CDR3 DNA reads TGTGCCATCAGGGACACGATGGAGCAGTTCTTC.

The rearrangement joins TRBV28 to TRBJ1-5; weak D call: TRBD1 (6 bases). The length of the CDR3 is 12 residues. The germline gives CDR1 MDHEN, CDR2 SYDVKM. V was clipped by 8 bases and J by 7 bases, with 12 bases between them. The CDR3 loop is CASRQVTQPQHF. DNA of the CDR3: TGTGCCAGCCGACAGGTCACACAGCCCCAGCATTTT.

This chain links TRBV28 with TRBJ2-1; 7 bases are a match to TRBD2. The CDR3 spans 13 residues. The V gene's germline CDR1 is MDHEN and CDR2 SYDVKM. With V trimmed by 6 bases and J by 4 bases, 3 bases remained unmatched. This CDR3 reads CASRPGGYNEQFF. CDR3 coding DNA: TGTGCCAGCAGGCCGGGGGGTTACAATGAGCAGTTCTTC.